Sequencing of this T cell receptor (beta chain) was carried out in a study of cytomegalovirus exposure and HLA in healthy donors. Study-wide findings and caveats: Later, TCR association rates were found to vary by HLA locus, highest for DRB1 and lowest for HLA-C.

From germline, CDR1 is SGDLS and CDR2 YYNGEE. The CDR3 is 15 residues long. V was clipped by 4 bases and J by 4 bases; unmatched bases: 6. To note about this clone: Its cognate antigen is unknown. In the same sample, other DNA sequences code for this CDR3.

It was with 60 Vbeta and 13 Jbeta primers that the PCR ran. The repertoire was sequenced with immunoSEQ multiplex PCR; TCRdb's copy has only in-frame clones and lacks some. The sample carries about 97,000 clones, less than 80% recorded once. The clonotype was recovered from a middle-aged man in good health and CMV-seronegative. The gene calls are TRBV9 and TRBJ2-1; TRBD1 agrees at 9 bases. The sequencing sample was made of PBMCs. CDR3 region: CASSSTGTGYNEQFF. The CDR3 DNA follows: TGTGCCAGCAGCTCCACTGGGACAGGGTACAATGAGCAGTTCTTC.